The 3 T cell receptor beta chains below were found in one sample sequenced in a study of T cell changes during pregnancy in multiple sclerosis. Sequencing was performed with immunoSEQ multiplex PCR; in TCRdb, only in-frame clones are kept and a portion is missing. This table has tens of thousands of clones, approximately 93% appearing once. The material sequenced was CD8+ T cells from peripheral blood mononuclear cells, taken in the third trimester of pregnancy. These TCRs come from a female donor with multiple sclerosis, enrolled in a pregnancy study.

This clone has more than one count but fewer than ten. The chain recombines TRBV7-9 with TRBJ1-2; a possible D gene is TRBD1 (5 bases). This CDR3 comprises 13 residues. Germline values: CDR1 SEHNR, CDR2 FQNEAQ (reference sequence). Trimming pared 1 base from V and 6 bases from J, leaving 9 bases between. CDR3 DNA sequence: TGTGCCAGCAGCTTAGGCAGGGTGGATGGCTACACCTTC. This codes for CASSLGRVDGYTF. Full variable domain (remainder filled in from reference TRBV7-9 and TRBJ1-2): DTGVSQNPRHKITKRGQNVTFRCDPISEHNRLYWYRQTLGQGPEFLTYFQNEAQLEKSRLLSDRFSAERPKGSFSTLEIQRTEQGDSAMYLCASSLGRVDGYTFGSGTRLTVV.

This chain joins TRBV28 and TRBJ2-7; 10 bases are shared with TRBD2. The CDR3 has 14 amino acids. Germline V gene lookup returns CDR1 MDHEN and CDR2 SYDVKM. The V gene end was trimmed by 6 bases and the J gene end by 2 bases; junction bases not matched to a gene: 4. The CDR3 DNA sequence: TGTGCCAGCAGACCACTAGCGGGAACCTACGAGCAGTACTTC. The encoded protein is CASRPLAGTYEQYF.

The chain carries TRBV4-2 and TRBJ2-1, with D tentatively TRBD2 (5 bases). Germline values: CDR1 LGHNA, CDR2 YNFKEQ. CDR3 length equals 16 residues. The ends were cut back, 3 bases at V and 4 bases at J, with 16 bases in the middle. As DNA, the CDR3 is TGTGCCAGCAGCCAGGCGCCTGCGGGTATTTACAATGAGCAGTTCTTC. It yields the protein CASSQAPAGIYNEQFF.